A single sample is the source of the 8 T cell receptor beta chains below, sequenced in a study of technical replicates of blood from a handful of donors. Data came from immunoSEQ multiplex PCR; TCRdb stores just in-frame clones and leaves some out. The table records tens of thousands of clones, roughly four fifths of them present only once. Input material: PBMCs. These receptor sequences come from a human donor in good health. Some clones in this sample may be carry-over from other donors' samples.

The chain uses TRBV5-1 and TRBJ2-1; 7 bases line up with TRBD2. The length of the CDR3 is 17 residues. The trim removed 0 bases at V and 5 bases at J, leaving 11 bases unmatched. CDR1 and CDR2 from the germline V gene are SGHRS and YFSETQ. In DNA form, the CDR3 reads TGCGCCAGCAGCTTGGAGGCGGGAGTTCCACCCCACAATGAGCAGTTCTTC. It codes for CASSLEAGVPPHNEQFF.

This CDR3 reads CASSLPSSETQYF. The CDR3 nucleotides are TGTGCCAGCAGTCTCCCTTCTTCCGAGACCCAGTACTTC. The V gene is TRBV28, the J gene TRBJ2-5; the D is unclear. Germline lookup yields CDR1 MDHEN and CDR2 SYDVKM. CDR3 length equals 13 residues. The V end was cut by 5 bases, the J end by 5 bases, with 12 bases between.

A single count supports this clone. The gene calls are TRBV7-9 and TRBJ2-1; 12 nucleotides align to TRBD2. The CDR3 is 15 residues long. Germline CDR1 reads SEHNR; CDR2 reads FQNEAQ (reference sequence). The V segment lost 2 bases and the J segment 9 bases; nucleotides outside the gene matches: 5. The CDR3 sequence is CASSLLAGGSSEQFF. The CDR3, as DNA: TGTGCCAGCAGCTTACTAGCGGGGGGGTCAAGTGAGCAGTTCTTC.

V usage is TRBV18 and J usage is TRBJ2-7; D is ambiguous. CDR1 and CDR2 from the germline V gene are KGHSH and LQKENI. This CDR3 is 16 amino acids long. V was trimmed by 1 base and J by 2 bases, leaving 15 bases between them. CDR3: CASSPLNVLSTYEQYF. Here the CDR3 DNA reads TGTGCCAGCTCACCACTAAACGTCCTCTCTACCTACGAGCAGTACTTC.

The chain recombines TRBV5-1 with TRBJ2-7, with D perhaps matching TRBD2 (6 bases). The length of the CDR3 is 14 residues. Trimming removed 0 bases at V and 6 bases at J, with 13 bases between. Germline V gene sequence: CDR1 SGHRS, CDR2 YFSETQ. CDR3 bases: TGCGCCAGCAGCTTGGGGGACTCCGTGGGCGAGCAGTACTTC. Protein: CASSLGDSVGEQYF.

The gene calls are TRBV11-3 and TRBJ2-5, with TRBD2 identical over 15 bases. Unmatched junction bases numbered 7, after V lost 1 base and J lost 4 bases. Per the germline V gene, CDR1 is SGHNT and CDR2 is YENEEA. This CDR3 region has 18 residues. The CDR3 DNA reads TGTGCCAGCAGCTTAGGACGGGGACTAGCGGGAGGCGGAGAGACCCAGTACTTC. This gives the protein CASSLGRGLAGGGETQYF.

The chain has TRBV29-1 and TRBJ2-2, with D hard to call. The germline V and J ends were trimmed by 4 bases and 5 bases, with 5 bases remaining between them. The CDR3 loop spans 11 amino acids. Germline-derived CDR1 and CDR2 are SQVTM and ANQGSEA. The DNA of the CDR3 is TGCAGCGTTGCCAGGACCGGGGAGCTGTTTTTT. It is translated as CSVARTGELFF.

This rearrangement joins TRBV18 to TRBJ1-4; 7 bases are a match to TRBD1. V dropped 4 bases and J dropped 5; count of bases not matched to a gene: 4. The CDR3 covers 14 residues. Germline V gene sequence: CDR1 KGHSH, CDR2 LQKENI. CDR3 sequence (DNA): TGTGCCAGCTCACAGGACAGGAGAAATGAAAAACTGTTTTTT. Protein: CASSQDRRNEKLFF.